This entry is about one TCR beta chain. Its cognate antigen has yet to be identified. Per-base quality was not reported, and no clone a single base away is much larger than it. From the germline V gene, CDR1 is SNHLY and CDR2 is FYNNEI. The trim is 5 bases for V and 4 bases for J, with a gap of 14 bases between the germline ends. The CDR3 measures 14 amino acids from cysteine to phenylalanine. Left in the record is the CDR3 DNA by itself, 42 bases read in frame from the first base. One collaborating source in Seattle enrolled patients during active infection and followed them longitudinally through the course of disease. Each collaborating institution followed its own protocols to collect whole blood in K2EDTA tubes. Collaborator samples were shipped for TCRbeta analysis as frozen whole blood, isolated PBMCs, or DNA extracted from either sample type. This sample was taken from a study of blood T cell repertoires in COVID-19 (TCRdb year 2020). Study-level background: The collaborator samples originated in the United States, Italy and Spain and spanned the acute and convalescent phases of COVID-19. The prospective study material was composed of cDNA or gDNA derived from T cells, B-cell-depleted T cells, or PBMCs. Deeply sampled blood TCRbeta repertoires from subjects exposed to, actively infected with, or recovered from COVID-19 were included in the dataset. The repertoires were released in a freely available public database meant as a resource for research on the immune response to SARS-CoV-2. Samples were obtained from the ongoing ImmuneRACE study (first 160 participants) and from about 1,300 subjects provided by 6 global collaborators. Nearly every sample came with metadata listing a de-identified subject ID, COVID-19 status, age in years and sex. HLA class I and class II types, where available, came from metadata supplied by the sample provider rather than from assay-based typing.

The paper's findings and limits, for the study overall: How much clinical and demographic metadata was included differed by source and by participant, and the metadata was provided uncurated.

TCRbeta CDR3 regions were amplified from genomic DNA using the immunoSEQ Assay, a bias-controlled multiplex PCR. The authors processed their data as follows. Within the assay, amplification of reference gene primers was used to estimate how many nucleated cells each sample contained. To quantify the absolute abundance of each unique TCRbeta CDR3 rearrangement, sequence reads were collapsed and filtered. For each sample, productive Simpson clonality was calculated by taking the square root of Simpson's diversity index across productive rearrangements. Sourced from immuneACCESS, this table was stored by TCRdb with only in-frame sequences that have V and J called. A share of the clones is absent; for the studies checked, an unresolved V gene accounts for under half, and the remainder has no known explanation. Clonal size and the V and J genes are those of that table, whereas D and trimming came from the DNA. Counted in this sample were 350,000 to 450,000 clones; 75% to 90% of them appeared once. In total, the top ten clones hold about 7.1% of the sample.

The receptor chain draws on TRBV2 and TRBJ1-1, and perhaps TRBD1 as D gene, on 5 matching bases. The source is an older woman with COVID-19, enrolled during active disease. Sequenced sample: peripheral blood. The CDR3 amino acid sequence is: CASSWDLGATEAFF. The sequenced DNA: TGTGCCAGCAGTTGGGACTTAGGAGCCACTGAAGCTTTCTTT.